This T cell receptor (beta chain) originates from a study of blood T cell repertoires in COVID-19 (dated by TCRdb to about 2020). Some background on the complete study: The collaborator samples originated in the United States, Italy and Spain and spanned the acute and convalescent phases of COVID-19. The prospective study material was composed of cDNA or gDNA derived from T cells, B-cell-depleted T cells, or PBMCs. The dataset comprised deeply sampled blood TCRbeta repertoires from subjects exposed to, actively infected with, or recovered from COVID-19. The repertoires were made available in a free public database intended to serve as a resource for research on the immune response to SARS-CoV-2. The samples were drawn from the first 160 participants of the ongoing ImmuneRACE study and from 950 to 1,500 subjects provided by 6 global collaborators. Sample metadata almost always included a de-identified subject ID, COVID-19 status, age in years and sex. Where HLA class I and class II types were available, the types were taken from metadata supplied by the sample provider, not from assay-based typing. The investigation overall reported the following: Clinical and demographic metadata were provided uncurated, with the amount varying by source and participant.

Concerning this clone: Its binding antigen is unknown. No base qualities exist here, and no much larger clone lies one base off it.

In the prospective study, participants were about 18 to 100 years old, resided in about two dozen geographic areas of the United States, and were enrolled through a virtual design. In the prospective study, participants were assigned to cohorts based on the clinical history participants reported in a screening survey and a study questionnaire. Recovered participants in ImmuneRACE Cohort 3 were defined by two consecutive negative NP/OP PCR tests, clearance by a healthcare professional, or resolution of symptoms. Mobile phlebotomists in the prospective study collected whole blood, serum and a nasopharyngeal or oropharyngeal swab from every participant. Additional blood draws and questionnaires over an approximately two-month period could optionally be provided by prospective study participants. Prospective study blood samples were shipped either frozen or at room temperature before DNA extraction.

TCRbeta CDR3 regions were amplified from genomic DNA by means of the immunoSEQ Assay, a bias-controlled multiplex PCR. Per the source publication's procedure: The number of nucleated cells in each sample was estimated from the amplification of reference gene primers within the assay. To quantify the absolute abundance of each unique TCRbeta CDR3 rearrangement, sequence reads were collapsed and filtered. For each sample, productive Simpson clonality was calculated by taking the square root of Simpson's diversity index across productive rearrangements. TCRdb retrieved this table from immuneACCESS and kept in-frame rearrangements only. Not all clones are present; in checked studies, unresolved V genes account for under half, and no reason is known for the remainder. The V and J calls and clone size are taken from that table; D and trimming were inferred from the DNA. The sample yields approximately 490,000 clones; around 85% were counted once. 6.5% to 9.5% of the sample is in the top ten clones.

The CDR3 contains 15 residues, cysteine and phenylalanine counted. The read is trimmed to its CDR3 DNA, 45 bases read in frame from base 1. Looking up the germline V gene (reference sequence) yields CDR1 LGHDT and CDR2 YNNKEL. Compared with germline, V lacks 3 bases and J lacks 6 bases; bases without a gene match: 5. This sequence was found in a woman aged 55-69 years who had recovered from COVID-19. The chain is assembled from TRBV3-1 (or the pseudogene TRBV3-2) and TRBJ1-4; the central 9 bases match TRBD1. The specimen was PBMCs or T cells enriched from blood (not recorded which). The encoded CDR3 is CASSQGGQGHEKLFF. The bases are TGTGCCAGCAGCCAGGGGGGACAGGGTCATGAAAAACTGTTTTTT.